This TCR beta chain was captured by sequencing in a study of T-cell reconstitution after alpha-beta-depleted transplantation in children. The CDR3 has 12 residues. Per germline, CDR1 SGHVS and CDR2 FQNEAQ. With 4 bases removed from V and 6 bases from J, the gap between germline ends came to 10 bases. Ten or more counts support this clonotype. TCRbeta library construction was performed incorporating unique molecular identifiers. TCRdb reprocessed the PCR reads with MiXCR, giving one entry per CDR3 protein. The data show about 280,000 distinct CDR3 sequences, about 9.9% seen once. The source material was peripheral blood, sampled 180 days after TCRalphabeta/CD19-depleted stem cell transplant. The V call is TRBV7-8, the J call TRBJ2-7; D ambiguous. The sequence was obtained from a male patient between 2 and 9 years old who had a stem cell transplant for chronic granulomatous disease, so the T cells may come from the graft donor. In DNA form, the CDR3 reads TGTGCCAGCAGCTCGCAGGTCGGCGAGCAGTACTTC. Protein product: CASSSQVGEQYF.